The 10 T cell receptor beta chains below all came from one sample that was sequenced in a study of identical twins. A single record per CDR3 protein comes from TCRdb applying MiXCR to the 5' RACE reads. Of under 350,000 distinct CDR3 sequences in the sample, 7.5% to 9.5% were seen once. The data were also submitted as part of a second study, on yellow fever vaccine responses in identical twins.

The specimen was CD8+ T cells sorted from blood. Receptors originate from a young woman in good health.

The V and J genes are TRBV20-1 and TRBJ1-1, with TRBD1 as a possible D gene (6 bases). The V gene's germline CDR1 is DFQATT and CDR2 SNEGSKA (reference sequence). The CDR3 covers 11 residues. V lost 1 base, J lost 8 bases, and 8 bases lay in between. CDR3 loop: CSARGQEEAFF. The CDR3, as DNA: TGCAGTGCTAGAGGACAGGAGGAAGCTTTCTTT.

A few counts support this clonotype. This chain connects TRBV4-3 to TRBJ2-1; D is possibly TRBD2 (6 bases). The germline V and J ends were trimmed by 0 bases and 4 bases, with 13 bases remaining between them. The CDR3 has 16 residues. The germline V gene has CDR1 LGHNA and CDR2 YSLEER. The CDR3 region is CASSQDNSGQYNEQFF. The CDR3 DNA is TGCGCCAGCAGCCAAGATAATAGCGGTCAATACAATGAGCAGTTCTTC.

This clonotype has only a few counts. The V gene is TRBV4-3, the J gene TRBJ1-4, with unresolved D. Germline V CDR1 and CDR2: LGHNA, YSLEER. The CDR3 length is 15 residues. V was pared by 5 bases and J by 0 bases, with 10 bases between. The CDR3 protein is CASSATTATNEKLFF. The CDR3 nucleotides read TGCGCCAGCAGCGCGACGACTGCAACTAATGAAAAACTGTTTTTT.

The sample holds many counts of this clonotype. The chain uses TRBV12-3 or TRBV12-4 and TRBJ2-6, with D unresolved. Trimming pared 6 bases from V and 0 bases from J, leaving 15 bases between. There are 17 residues in the CDR3. The CDR3 DNA sequence: TGTGCCAGCAGCATTTCCCCAGTGGACTCTGGGGCCAACGTCCTGACTTTC. This gives the protein CASSISPVDSGANVLTF.

This clonotype turned up a few times. The rearrangement joins TRBV12-3 or TRBV12-4 to TRBJ2-5; a weak D match, TRBD1 (6 bases). The CDR3 contains 15 residues. The V end was cut by 5 bases, the J end by 1 base, with 14 bases between. CDR3 nucleotides: TGTGCCAGCAGTGTGCGACAGGACCCCCAAGAGACCCAGTACTTC. Its protein is CASSVRQDPQETQYF.

This clonotype was observed many times. J is TRBJ1-1 and V is TRBV7-9; D gene uncertain. Per germline, CDR1 SEHNR and CDR2 FQNEAQ (reference sequence). Trimming removed 1 base at V and 7 bases at J, with 7 bases between. CDR3 size: 12 residues. The CDR3 bases are TGTGCCAGCAGCTTAGGGTCAGATGAAGCTTTCTTT. It yields the protein CASSLGSDEAFF. The full variable domain, in which reference TRBV7-9 and TRBJ1-1 provide the parts outside the CDR3, is DTGVSQNPRHKITKRGQNVTFRCDPISEHNRLYWYRQTLGQGPEFLTYFQNEAQLEKSRLLSDRFSAERPKGSFSTLEIQRTEQGDSAMYLCASSLGSDEAFFGQGTRLTVV.

A remark on this clonotype: A read error may produce the germline difference seen at one junction end. The J gene is TRBJ1-2, the V gene TRBV12-3 or TRBV12-4; D remains ambiguous. The CDR3 has 12 residues. CDR3: CASSFASPNSVF. The CDR3 DNA is TGTGCCAGCAGTTTCGCCTCACCTAACTCGGTCTTC.

This clonotype was recorded at least ten times. V gene TRBV12-3 or TRBV12-4 combines with J gene TRBJ2-7, with D unresolved. This CDR3 is 13 amino acids long. Trimming removed 5 bases at V and 0 bases at J, with 8 bases between. CDR3 DNA sequence: TGTGCCAGCAGTCGGCACAACTCCTACGAGCAGTACTTC. Its translation is CASSRHNSYEQYF.

The rearrangement links TRBV11-1 to TRBJ2-3; TRBD2 matches 8 bases. From germline, CDR1 is SGHAT and CDR2 FQDESV (reference sequence). This CDR3 is built from 19 residues. The junction had 23 bases not matched to a gene; V was cut back by 6 bases and J by 6 bases. This CDR3 is CASRASGGGTRSRGDTQYF. CDR3 sequence (DNA): TGTGCCAGCAGGGCATCAGGCGGGGGGACCCGATCGAGAGGGGATACGCAGTATTTT. The complete variable domain, with remaining parts taken from reference TRBV11-1 and TRBJ2-3, reads EAEVAQSPRYKITEKSQAVAFWCDPISGHATLYWYRQILGQGPELLVQFQDESVVDDSQLPKDRFSAERLKGVDSTLKIQPAELGDSAMYLCASRASGGGTRSRGDTQYFGPGTRLTVL.

The table lists this clonotype with many counts. V usage is TRBV5-1 and J usage is TRBJ2-1, with a possible D match to TRBD2 (5 bases). Germline values: CDR1 SGHRS, CDR2 YFSETQ. The CDR3 extends over 16 amino acids. V was pared by 0 bases and J by 0 bases, with 10 bases between. The CDR3 protein is CASSLASGSSYNEQFF. CDR3 bases: TGCGCCAGCAGCTTGGCCTCGGGGAGCTCCTACAATGAGCAGTTCTTC.